This T cell receptor beta chain was retrieved from a study of blood T cell repertoires in COVID-19. Study information: Spain, Italy and the United States supplied samples that represented acute and convalescent COVID-19. T cells, B-cell-depleted T cells, or PBMCs supplied cDNA or gDNA.

The CDR3 runs 14 residues. J lost 6 bases, V lost 7 bases, and 10 bases had no gene match. The germline V gene encodes CDR1 SGHRS and CDR2 YFSETQ. In the authors' workflow: Counts of nucleated cells, estimated from reference gene primer amplification, were obtained. Clones were sequenced by immunoSEQ multiplex PCR, and TCRdb holds only the in-frame ones, with some missing. The D gene and trimming were derived from the DNA, and the V and J assignments and clone size from that table. Of approximately 200,000 clones in the sample, about 88% were seen once. The specimen sequenced was peripheral blood. The chain couples TRBV5-1 to TRBJ2-7; 10 bases are a match to TRBD1. This clonotype was obtained from a man aged 40-49 years with acute or convalescent COVID-19. CDR3 region: CASFSGTGDAEQYF. The CDR3 bases are TGCGCCAGCTTTTCCGGGACAGGGGATGCCGAGCAGTACTTC.